These T cell receptor beta chains were read from a single sample in a study of blood T cell repertoires in COVID-19. Here immunoSEQ multiplex PCR was the method, and the copy in TCRdb shows in-frame clones only, minus some. The repertoire holds approximately 93,000 clones, 72% seen once, with approximately 15% in the top ten. Sequenced material: peripheral blood. Every receptor here comes from an elderly woman with acute or convalescent COVID-19. Each CDR3 is given with its conserved first and last residue. Each record gives: clone size, V gene, D gene, J gene, CDR3 DNA, CDR3 protein. D genes are given only for firm matches. Size is omitted from some rows. Given values are once, few, many or a class for expanded clones.

.,TRBV9,TRBD1,TRBJ1-6,TGTGCCAGCAGCGCCTCGAGGACAGGACATAATTCACCCCTCCACTTT,CASSASRTGHNSPLHF
many,TRBV3-1/TRBV3-2,.,TRBJ1-1,TGTGCCAGCAGCCAATCTCAGGGATATGCTGAAGCTTTCTTT,CASSQSQGYAEAFF
few,TRBV11-3,.,TRBJ1-2,TGTGCCAGCAGCTTCTCAGGGGATGGCTACACCTTC,CASSFSGDGYTF
.,TRBV2,.,TRBJ1-1,TGTGCCAGCAGTGAACTTGTGGCGGGGGACACTGAAGCTTTCTTT,CASSELVAGDTEAFF
.,TRBV6-2/TRBV6-3,TRBD2,TRBJ2-3,TGTGCCAGCAGCGGACTAGCTGCGGCAGATACGCAGTATTTT,CASSGLAAADTQYF
.,TRBV4-3,.,TRBJ1-6,TGCGCCAGCAGCCAAGAGGCTGCCTATAATTCACCCCTCCACTTT,CASSQEAAYNSPLHF
.,TRBV11-1,TRBD1,TRBJ2-7,TGTGCCAGCAGCACCCACAGGGGTACGGACGAGCAGTACTTC,CASSTHRGTDEQYF
few,TRBV10-3,TRBD1,TRBJ1-1,TGTGCCATCAGGGGACAGGGGCTTGAAGCTTTCTTT,CAIRGQGLEAFF
.,TRBV6-2/TRBV6-3,TRBD2,TRBJ2-1,TGTGCCTGCAGTTCCGGCGGTAGCGGGGGGGTCGGGGTCAATGAGCAGTTCTTC,CACSSGGSGGVGVNEQFF
.,TRBV7-2,TRBD1,TRBJ1-1,TGTGCCAGCAGCTTGGAACAGGGGGAAGCTTTCTTT,CASSLEQGEAFF
once,TRBV27,.,TRBJ2-2,TGTGCCAGCAGCCGCCGTCCGGTCGAAACCGGGGAGCTGTTTTTT,CASSRRPVETGELFF
.,TRBV27,TRBD1,TRBJ1-2,TGTGCCAGCAGTTCCCCGGGACAGGGAGTTGGTGGCTACACCTTC,CASSSPGQGVGGYTF
.,TRBV4-2,.,TRBJ1-2,TGTGCCAGCAGCCAAGACCTAATCTCAGGGATTTTAGGCTACACCTTC,CASSQDLISGILGYTF
few,TRBV24-1,.,TRBJ2-2,TGTGCCACCAGTGACACGGACACAAACACCGGGGAGCTGTTTTTT,CATSDTDTNTGELFF
few,TRBV5-1,.,TRBJ1-5,TGCGCCAGCAGCCCCACGGGTGGTGGCAATCAGCCCCAGCATTTT,CASSPTGGGNQPQHF
.,TRBV9,.,TRBJ1-2,TGTGCCAGCAGCGCGCCCGAGACAGGTCACTATGGCTACACCTTC,CASSAPETGHYGYTF
.,TRBV6-5,.,TRBJ1-1,TGTGCCAGCAGTTACCCCGGGGGGGGTTTAACTGAAGCTTTCTTT,CASSYPGGGLTEAFF
.,TRBV6-2/TRBV6-3,.,TRBJ2-7,TGTGCCAGCACCCCAGCCGGGTCAACGCTTCTCTACGAGCAGTACTTC,CASTPAGSTLLYEQYF
.,TRBV15,TRBD1,TRBJ1-4,TGTGCCACCAGTCGGACAGGGCTAGGAGAAAAACTGTTTTTT,CATSRTGLGEKLFF
many,TRBV30,.,TRBJ1-1,TGTGCCTGGAACATGAACACTGAAGCTTTCTTT,CAWNMNTEAFF
.,TRBV9,TRBD1,TRBJ1-3,TGTGCCAGCAGCGTAGCTGGACAGGGTCGAAACACCATATATTTT,CASSVAGQGRNTIYF
.,TRBV5-5,.,TRBJ2-1,TGTGCCAGCAGCCCAAGACGCGAAGGGGACAATGAGCAGTTCTTC,CASSPRREGDNEQFF
once,TRBV5-1,TRBD1,TRBJ2-5,TGCGCCAGCAGCCATGGACAGGGTTTGGGAGAGACCCAGTACTTC,CASSHGQGLGETQYF
.,TRBV7-2,.,TRBJ2-6,TGTGCCAGCAGCGTTACGAGGGCTGGGGCCAACGTCCTGACTTTC,CASSVTRAGANVLTF
.,TRBV9,.,TRBJ2-1,TGTGCCAGCAGCGTAGATCCGGGGGATGAGCAGTTCTTC,CASSVDPGDEQFF
once,TRBV18,TRBD2,TRBJ2-3,TGTGCCAGCTCATCGGGGGTAGCGGGCTTCACAGATACGCAGTATTTT,CASSSGVAGFTDTQYF
once,TRBV5-1,.,TRBJ2-7,TGCGCCAGCAGCTTGACAGGGCCTTCCTACGAGCAGTACTTC,CASSLTGPSYEQYF
.,TRBV10-3,TRBD1,TRBJ2-3,TGTGCCATCAGTGAACAGGGACAGGGCACAGATACGCAGTATTTT,CAISEQGQGTDTQYF
.,TRBV5-1,TRBD1,TRBJ1-2,TGCGCCAGCAGCTTGGCGACAGGGACGAGGGGCTACACCTTC,CASSLATGTRGYTF
few,TRBV30,.,TRBJ1-3,TGTGCCTGGACGGGCGGGTACCCAGGCTCTGGAAACACCATATATTTT,CAWTGGYPGSGNTIYF
.,TRBV5-4,.,TRBJ1-3,TGTGCCAGCAGCTTGGACCCCGCTGGCCACGGGAACACCATATATTTT,CASSLDPAGHGNTIYF
medium-sized,TRBV4-3,TRBD1,TRBJ2-3,TGCGCCAGCAGCGCCGAACAGGGGGCAGATACGCAGTATTTT,CASSAEQGADTQYF
many,TRBV24-1,.,TRBJ2-3,TGTGCCACCAGTGAGACTAGCACAGATACGCAGTATTTT,CATSETSTDTQYF
.,TRBV2,TRBD2,TRBJ2-1,TGTGCCAGCAGTGTGAGCGGGGGAAGCAATGAGCAGTTCTTC,CASSVSGGSNEQFF
.,TRBV10-3,.,TRBJ1-5,TGTGCCATCGGGGCCTCTCGGGCCGGCAATCAGCCCCAGCATTTT,CAIGASRAGNQPQHF
.,TRBV7-6,TRBD2,TRBJ2-3,TGTGCCAGCAGCTACCCCCCCCTAGCGGGGCTCACAGATACGCAGTATTTT,CASSYPPLAGLTDTQYF
.,TRBV5-1,.,TRBJ1-6,TGCGCCAGCAGCTTGGAAATGGGAGCCGGGACACCCCTCCACTTT,CASSLEMGAGTPLHF
few,TRBV18,TRBD2,TRBJ2-7,TGTGCCAGCTCACCTCCGCCGGGACTAGCGGGGTCTTACGAGCAGTACTTC,CASSPPPGLAGSYEQYF
.,TRBV6-2/TRBV6-3,.,TRBJ1-2,TGTGCCAGCAGTTCCCGCCCAGGGAAGGGGTATGGCTACACCTTC,CASSSRPGKGYGYTF
.,TRBV4-1,TRBD2,TRBJ2-1,TGCGCCAGCAGCCAACCAAAAGGACTAGCGGGGGGGCAGGGAAACAATGAGCAGTTCTTC,CASSQPKGLAGGQGNNEQFF
once,TRBV20-1,TRBD1,TRBJ1-2,TGCAGTGCTAGTCAGGGACAGGGGACGAATGGCTACACCTTC,CSASQGQGTNGYTF
few,TRBV5-6,.,TRBJ1-6,TGTGCCAGCAGCTGGAAAGGACAGTTAGGGAATTCACCCCTCCACTTT,CASSWKGQLGNSPLHF
.,TRBV7-3,TRBD1,TRBJ1-2,TGTGCCAGCAGTATGGGACAGGGGGATGGCTACACCTTC,CASSMGQGDGYTF
once,TRBV7-2,TRBD1,TRBJ1-4,TGTGCCAGCAGCTTGGCAGGGGGCTATGAAAAACTGTTTTTT,CASSLAGGYEKLFF
.,TRBV18,.,TRBJ2-3,TGTGCCAGCTCACCGACCGCAGGGGGGCCGCTTAGCACAGATACGCAGTATTTT,CASSPTAGGPLSTDTQYF
.,TRBV7-9,.,TRBJ1-2,TGTGCCAGCAGCTTAGAACAGGTGCCCTATGGCTACACCTTC,CASSLEQVPYGYTF
.,TRBV4-3,.,TRBJ1-4,TGCGCCAGCAGCCGAACCGGGACACCGGGGGAAAAACTGTTTTTT,CASSRTGTPGEKLFF
few,TRBV7-9,TRBD2,TRBJ2-2,TGTGCCAGCAGCTTAGATAGCGGGCACGTGGCGGGGGAGCTGTTTTTT,CASSLDSGHVAGELFF
.,TRBV5-1,.,TRBJ2-2,TGCGCCAGCAGGGAGGGACGAAGGAACACCGGGGAGCTGTTTTTT,CASREGRRNTGELFF
.,TRBV7-9,.,TRBJ2-7,TGTGCCAGCAGCTTAGATGGCTCGACCTACGAGCAGTACTTC,CASSLDGSTYEQYF
.,TRBV30,.,TRBJ1-6,TGTGCCTGGAGAGCAGGGGTTTCCTTCTATAATTCACCCCTCCACTTT,CAWRAGVSFYNSPLHF
.,TRBV11-2,TRBD1,TRBJ2-1,TGTGCCAGCAGTAACTACAGGGGGCGGGGAACTGAGCAGTTCTTC,CASSNYRGRGTEQFF
once,TRBV7-3,TRBD2,TRBJ2-3,TGTGCCAGCAGCCTTGGACTAGCGACGACCACAGATACGCAGTATTTT,CASSLGLATTTDTQYF
once,TRBV6-2/TRBV6-3,.,TRBJ2-2,TGTGCCAGCAGCTATCGACTAGGGCTGAGCACCGGGGAGCTGTTTTTT,CASSYRLGLSTGELFF
few,TRBV2,TRBD1,TRBJ1-4,TGTGCCAGCAGTAGGGACAGGGCCTATGAAAAACTGTTTTTT,CASSRDRAYEKLFF
.,TRBV6-5,TRBD1,TRBJ1-2,TGTGCCAGCAGTTACGACAGGGTAGGCTACACCTTC,CASSYDRVGYTF
.,TRBV5-4,.,TRBJ1-1,TGTGCCAGCAGCTTGCCCGGGAGCCTCAACACTGAAGCTTTCTTT,CASSLPGSLNTEAFF
.,TRBV20-1,.,TRBJ1-4,TGCAGTGCTAGTCATCGGGTTAATGAAAAACTGTTTTTT,CSASHRVNEKLFF
few,TRBV7-2,.,TRBJ2-7,TGTGCCAGCAGCTCCGGGACATTCACCTACGAGCAGTACTTC,CASSSGTFTYEQYF
.,TRBV19,TRBD1,TRBJ1-2,TGTGCCAGTACCCCAGGTGACAGGGACGGTGGCTACACCTTC,CASTPGDRDGGYTF